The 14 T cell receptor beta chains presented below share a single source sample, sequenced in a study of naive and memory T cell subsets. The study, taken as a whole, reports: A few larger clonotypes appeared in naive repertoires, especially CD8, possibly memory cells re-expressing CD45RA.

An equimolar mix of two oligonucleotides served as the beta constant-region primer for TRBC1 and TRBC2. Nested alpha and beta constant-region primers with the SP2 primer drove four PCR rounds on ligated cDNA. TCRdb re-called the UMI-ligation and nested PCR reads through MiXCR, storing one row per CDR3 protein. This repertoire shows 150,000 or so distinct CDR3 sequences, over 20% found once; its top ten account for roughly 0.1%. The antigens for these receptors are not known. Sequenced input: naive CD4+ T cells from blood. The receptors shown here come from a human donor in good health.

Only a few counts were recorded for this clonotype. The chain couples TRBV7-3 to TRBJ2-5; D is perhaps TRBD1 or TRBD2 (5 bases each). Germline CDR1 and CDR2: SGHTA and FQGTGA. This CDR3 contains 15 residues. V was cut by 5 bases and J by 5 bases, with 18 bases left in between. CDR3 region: CASSQNGGVGETQYF. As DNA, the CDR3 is TGTGCCAGCAGCCAAAATGGGGGAGTTGGGGAGACCCAGTACTTC.

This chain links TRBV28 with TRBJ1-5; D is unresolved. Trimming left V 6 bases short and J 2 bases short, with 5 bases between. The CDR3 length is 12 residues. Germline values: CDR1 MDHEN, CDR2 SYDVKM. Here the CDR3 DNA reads TGTGCCAGCAGACCCGGCAATCAGCCCCAGCATTTT. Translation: CASRPGNQPQHF.

CDR3 amino acids: CASSLGSQTNTEAFF. CDR3 DNA sequence: TGTGCCAGCAGCTTAGGCTCCCAAACGAACACTGAAGCTTTCTTT. The chain recombines TRBV7-2 with TRBJ1-1, with no clear D. CDR3 size: 15 residues. Germline V gene lookup returns CDR1 SGHTA and CDR2 FQGNSA. V gave up 1 base and J gave up 1 base, with 10 bases separating them.

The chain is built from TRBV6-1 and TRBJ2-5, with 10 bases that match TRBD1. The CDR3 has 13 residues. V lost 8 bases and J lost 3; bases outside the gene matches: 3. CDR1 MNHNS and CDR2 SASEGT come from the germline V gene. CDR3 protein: CASYGTGEETQYF. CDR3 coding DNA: TGTGCCAGCTACGGGACAGGGGAAGAGACCCAGTACTTC.

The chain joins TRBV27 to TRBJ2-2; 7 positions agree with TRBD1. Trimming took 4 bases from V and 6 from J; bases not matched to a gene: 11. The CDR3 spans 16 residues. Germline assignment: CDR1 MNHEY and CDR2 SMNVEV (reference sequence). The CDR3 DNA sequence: TGTGCCAGCAGTTCCCCAATCAGGGGGAAAGCCGGGGAGCTGTTTTTT. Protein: CASSSPIRGKAGELFF.

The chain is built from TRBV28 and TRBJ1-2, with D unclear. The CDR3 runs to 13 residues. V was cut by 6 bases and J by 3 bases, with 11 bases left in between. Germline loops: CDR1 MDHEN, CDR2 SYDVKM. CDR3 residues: CASSSYADYGYTF. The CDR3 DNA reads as TGTGCCAGCAGCTCCTATGCTGACTATGGCTACACCTTC.

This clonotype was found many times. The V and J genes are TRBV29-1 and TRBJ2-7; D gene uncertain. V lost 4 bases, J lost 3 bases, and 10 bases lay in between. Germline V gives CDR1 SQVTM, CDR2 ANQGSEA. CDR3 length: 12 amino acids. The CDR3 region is CSVGSTDYEQYF. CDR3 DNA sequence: TGCAGCGTTGGCTCTACAGACTACGAGCAGTACTTC.

The CDR3 region is CASSTGLGSQETQYF. The CDR3 region has the DNA TGCGCCAGCAGCACCGGTCTGGGATCCCAAGAGACCCAGTACTTC. This chain joins TRBV5-1 and TRBJ2-5; D unresolved. Germline CDR1 and CDR2: SGHRS and YFSETQ. CDR3 length: 15 amino acids. V lost 4 bases and J 1 base, leaving 14 bases between the germline ends.

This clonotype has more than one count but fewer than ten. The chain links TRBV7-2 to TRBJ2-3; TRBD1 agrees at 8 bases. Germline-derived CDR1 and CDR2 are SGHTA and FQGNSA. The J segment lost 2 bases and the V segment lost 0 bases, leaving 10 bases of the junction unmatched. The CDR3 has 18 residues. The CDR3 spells CASSLAGTGLNPTDTQYF. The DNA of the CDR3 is TGTGCCAGCAGCTTAGCGGGGACAGGCCTAAACCCCACAGATACGCAGTATTTT.

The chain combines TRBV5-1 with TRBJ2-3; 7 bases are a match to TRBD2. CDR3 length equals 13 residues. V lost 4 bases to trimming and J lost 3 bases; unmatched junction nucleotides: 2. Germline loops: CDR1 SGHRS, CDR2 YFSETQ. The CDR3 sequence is CASSRGGTDTQYF. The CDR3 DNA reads TGCGCCAGCAGCAGGGGAGGGACAGATACGCAGTATTTT.

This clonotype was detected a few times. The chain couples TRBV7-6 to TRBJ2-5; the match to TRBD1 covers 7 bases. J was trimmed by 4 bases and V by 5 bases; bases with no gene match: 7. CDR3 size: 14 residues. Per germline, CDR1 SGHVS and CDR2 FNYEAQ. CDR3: CASSPTGERETQYF. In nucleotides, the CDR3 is TGTGCCAGCAGCCCAACAGGGGAGCGAGAGACCCAGTACTTC.

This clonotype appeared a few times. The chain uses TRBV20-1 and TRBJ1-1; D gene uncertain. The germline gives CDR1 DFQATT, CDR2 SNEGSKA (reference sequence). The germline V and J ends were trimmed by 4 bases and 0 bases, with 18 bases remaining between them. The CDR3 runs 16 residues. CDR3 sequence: CSAIVGGPGLNTEAFF. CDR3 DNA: TGCAGTGCTATCGTAGGAGGTCCAGGTTTGAACACTGAAGCTTTCTTT.

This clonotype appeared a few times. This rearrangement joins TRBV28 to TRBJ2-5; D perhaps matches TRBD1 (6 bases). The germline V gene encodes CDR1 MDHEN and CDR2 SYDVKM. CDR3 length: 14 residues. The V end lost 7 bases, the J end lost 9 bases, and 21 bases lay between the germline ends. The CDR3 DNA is TGTGCCAGCATCAAAGGGGGACAACTACGGGCCCAGTACTTC. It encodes CASIKGGQLRAQYF.

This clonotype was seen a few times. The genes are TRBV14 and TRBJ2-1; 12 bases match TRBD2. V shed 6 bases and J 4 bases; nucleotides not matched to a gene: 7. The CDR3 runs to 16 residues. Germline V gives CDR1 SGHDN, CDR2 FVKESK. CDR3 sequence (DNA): TGTGCCAGCAGTCTACCGGGACTAGCGGGTTACAATGAGCAGTTCTTC. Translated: CASSLPGLAGYNEQFF.